This T cell receptor (beta chain) was sequenced in a study of CDR3 diversity in severe acne. V was shortened by 4 bases and J by 2 bases, with 6 bases between the two germline ends. The CDR3 spans 13 residues. Germline lookup yields CDR1 SQVTM and CDR2 ANQGSEA. TCRdb reprocessed the PCR reads with MiXCR, giving one entry per CDR3 protein. The sample includes roughly 81,000 distinct CDR3 sequences, 45% to 55% of them seen just once. V gene TRBV29-1 combines with J gene TRBJ2-6, with D hard to call. Sequencing was done on a sample of blood. The clonotype comes from a male donor in good health, serving as a control. CDR3: CSVVGAGANVLTF. In DNA, the CDR3 is TGCAGCGTTGTTGGGGCTGGGGCCAACGTCCTGACTTTC.